Below, 7 T cell receptor beta chains from the same sample are listed, as sequenced in a study of CD8 T cells in ankylosing spondylitis. Study results and limitations: A TCR beta motif of several highly homologous variants seemed to mark ankylosing spondylitis blood.

MiXCR, applied by TCRdb to the 5' RACE reads, yields one record per CDR3 protein. The sample lists hundreds of thousands of distinct CDR3 sequences, over 9.5% occurring once. These receptors have no identified antigens. Input material: blood, either unsorted or a sorted T cell fraction (not recorded which). The receptors stem from a male donor with ankylosing spondylitis.

The chain uses TRBV6-1 and TRBJ1-1; 8 bases are shared with TRBD1. Per the germline V gene, CDR1 is MNHNS and CDR2 is SASEGT. Losses at the gene ends were 7 bases for V and 5 bases for J; bases not matched to a gene: 6. This CDR3 comprises 13 residues. Here the CDR3 DNA reads TGTGCCAGCACCCTCAGGGGGCAAACTGAAGCTTTCTTT. This encodes CASTLRGQTEAFF.

The rearrangement joins TRBV7-2 to TRBJ1-5, with D hard to call. The CDR3 loop spans 13 amino acids. The ends were cut back, 3 bases at V and 6 bases at J, with 9 bases in the middle. Germline CDR1 is SGHTA and CDR2 is FQGNSA. The CDR3 sequence: CASSFEPSQPQHF. CDR3 DNA: TGTGCCAGCAGCTTCGAGCCGAGTCAGCCCCAGCATTTT.

This clonotype appeared many times. The V gene is TRBV2, the J gene TRBJ2-3; 12 bases are a match to TRBD2. V lost 4 bases, J lost 3 bases, and 11 bases stayed unmatched. Germline values: CDR1 SNHLY, CDR2 FYNNEI. The CDR3 is made up of 18 amino acids. CDR3 DNA: TGTGCCAGCAGTGGACTAGCGGGAGATTCTCAGCAGACAGATACGCAGTATTTT. Its translation is CASSGLAGDSQQTDTQYF.

As DNA, the CDR3 is TGTGCCAGCAGCGTAGCGCTAGATAGCTACGAGCAGTACTTC. As protein: CASSVALDSYEQYF. The chain is built from TRBV9 and TRBJ2-7, with D unresolved. The germline V gene encodes CDR1 SGDLS and CDR2 YYNGEE. The CDR3 is 14 amino acids. The V end was cut by 0 bases, the J end by 3 bases, with 10 bases between.

DNA of the CDR3: TGCAGTGCTAGGCTAAGAGGACAGGGGACATACGAGCAGTACTTC. Its protein product is CSARLRGQGTYEQYF. The chain couples TRBV20-1 to TRBJ2-7, with 9 bases identical to TRBD1. There are 15 residues in the CDR3. Trimming cost V 3 bases and J 4 bases; bases outside gene matches: 10. The germline gives CDR1 DFQATT, CDR2 SNEGSKA (reference sequence).

The CDR3 DNA follows: TGCAGTGCTGATCAACCGGGACAGGGTTGGGAAAAACTGTTTTTT. This sequence encodes CSADQPGQGWEKLFF. The rearrangement links TRBV20-1 to TRBJ1-4; the match to TRBD1 covers 9 bases. The length of the CDR3 is 15 residues. The junction had 12 bases not matched to a gene; V was cut back by 5 bases and J by 8 bases. Germline loops: CDR1 DFQATT, CDR2 SNEGSKA (reference sequence).

This clonotype has just a few counts. The chain joins TRBV20-1 to TRBJ1-5; 7 nucleotides match TRBD1. The J segment lost 6 bases and the V segment lost 5 bases, leaving 7 bases of the junction unmatched. This CDR3 spans 13 amino acids. CDR1 is DFQATT and CDR2 is SNEGSKA in the germline V gene (reference sequence). Written as DNA, the CDR3 is TGCAGTGCTTACACAGGGGCCGGTCAGCCCCAGCATTTT. Protein product: CSAYTGAGQPQHF.